These 30 T cell receptor beta chains came from one sample sequenced in a study of blood T cells in healthy people across ages. Together with a sample-barcoded 5' primer, a J-beta primer mix was included in a second PCR lasting about 6 to 11 cycles. TCRdb independently ran MiXCR on the 5' RACE reads; one entry per CDR3 protein. The data contain roughly 1.7 million distinct CDR3 sequences, roughly 32% of them singletons. Sequences were obtained from blood. The source of these receptors is a woman in her 30s in good health.

On this clonotype: A much larger clone differs from this one at a single base, so this may be a read error. This chain joins TRBV29-1 and TRBJ2-1; tentatively, D is TRBD1 (5 bases). This CDR3 region has 13 residues. Germline CDR1 is SQVTM and CDR2 is ANQGSEA. V shed 4 bases and J shed 8 bases, with 15 bases lying between them. The CDR3 coding sequence is TGCAGCGTTGGGCAGGGTAATTGCGATGAGCAGTTCTTC. It is translated as CSVGQGNCDEQFF.

This clonotype was seen more than once but under ten times. This chain uses TRBV4-1 with TRBJ1-6; TRBD1 is a possible D gene (5 bases). The CDR3 runs to 15 residues. V was trimmed by 2 bases and J by 10 bases, leaving 15 bases between them. CDR1 is MGHRA and CDR2 is YSYEKL in the germline V gene. The CDR3 reads CASSQSGGGRSPLHF. CDR3 coding DNA: TGCGCCAGCAGCCAAAGCGGGGGGGGACGATCACCCCTCCACTTT.

This clonotype was counted between two and nine times. The chain links TRBV20-1 to TRBJ2-7, with 10 bases aligning to TRBD2. This CDR3 region has 15 residues. J lost 2 bases, V lost 0 bases, and 4 bases had no gene match. Per the germline V gene, CDR1 is DFQATT and CDR2 is SNEGSKA (reference sequence). Written as DNA, the CDR3 is TGCAGTGCTAGAGATCCTAGCGGGGGAACCTACGAGCAGTACTTC. Amino acid sequence: CSARDPSGGTYEQYF.

This clonotype was counted many times. The genes are TRBV6-6 and TRBJ2-5; a possible D gene is TRBD2 (5 bases). This CDR3 has 14 residues. From germline, CDR1 is MNHNY and CDR2 SVGAGI (reference sequence). Trimming shortened V by 8 bases and J by 4 bases, and 17 bases separated the two germline ends. Here the CDR3 reads CASWAYDRGETQYF. The CDR3 coding sequence is TGTGCCAGCTGGGCCTATGATCGGGGAGAGACCCAGTACTTC.

Ten or more counts support this clonotype. This chain joins TRBV6-6 and TRBJ1-5; D may be TRBD1 (5 bases). In germline, CDR1 is MNHNY, CDR2 SVGAGI (reference sequence). The V end was cut by 6 bases, the J end by 1 base, with 10 bases between. The CDR3 contains 14 residues. This CDR3 is CASRRGRSNQPQHF. Here the CDR3 DNA reads TGTGCCAGCAGGCGGGGGAGGAGCAATCAGCCCCAGCATTTT.

This rearrangement joins TRBV6-5 to TRBJ2-6, with D possibly being TRBD1 or TRBD2 (6 bases each). Germline V gene sequence: CDR1 MNHEY, CDR2 SVGAGI. V was trimmed by 2 bases and J by 3 bases, leaving 14 bases between them. The CDR3 has 17 amino acids. The CDR3 DNA follows: TGTGCCAGCAGTTACGAGATAAGGGGGGATGGGGCCAACGTCCTGACTTTC. It yields the protein CASSYEIRGDGANVLTF.

This clonotype was recorded at least ten times. V usage is TRBV15 and J usage is TRBJ1-5; the D is unclear. CDR1 and CDR2 (germline): LNHNV, YYDKDF (reference sequence). V was shortened by 4 bases and J by 5 bases, with 15 bases between the two germline ends. CDR3 length: 15 amino acids. The DNA for the CDR3 is TGTGCCACCAGCACCCCCGGGGTAAAAGATCAGCCCCAGCATTTT. Translating gives CATSTPGVKDQPQHF.

The chain recombines TRBV29-1 with TRBJ1-1; TRBD1 agrees at 9 bases. The junction had 4 bases not matched to a gene; V was cut back by 7 bases and J by 4 bases. CDR1 and CDR2 from the germline V gene are SQVTM and ANQGSEA. CDR3 length equals 12 residues. CDR3 sequence (DNA): TGCAGCGGAGGGACAGGGATCACTGAAGCTTTCTTT. This sequence encodes CSGGTGITEAFF.

This clonotype occurred many times. This rearrangement joins TRBV5-5 to TRBJ1-2; D uncertain. The CDR3 consists of 13 residues. Germline-derived CDR1 and CDR2 are SGHKS and YYEKEE (reference sequence). V was pared by 0 bases and J by 7 bases, with 10 bases between. The CDR3: CASSLAGSSGYTF. DNA for the CDR3: TGTGCCAGCAGCTTGGCTGGGAGCTCTGGCTACACCTTC. Looking up the rest from reference TRBV5-5 and TRBJ1-2 gives the full variable domain: DAGVTQSPTHLIKTRGQQVTLRCSPISGHKSVSWYQQVLGQGPQFIFQYYEKEERGRGNFPDRFSARQFPNYSSELNVNALLLGDSALYLCASSLAGSSGYTFGSGTRLTVV.

V usage is TRBV27 and J usage is TRBJ2-1; 7 nucleotides align to TRBD1. The CDR3 runs to 14 residues. The germline V gene has CDR1 MNHEY and CDR2 SMNVEV (reference sequence). V shed 5 bases and J 6 bases; nucleotides not matched to a gene: 7. The CDR3, as DNA: TGTGCCAGCAGTATCCGGGACAGCGTCAATGAGCAGTTCTTC. Amino acid sequence: CASSIRDSVNEQFF.

With regard to this clonotype: With a much larger clone just one base away, this may be a read error. The gene calls are TRBV29-1 and TRBJ2-5; D is ambiguous. V was cut by 4 bases and J by 5 bases, with 14 bases left in between. CDR1 is SQVTM, CDR2 ANQGSEA, per germline. CDR3 length: 13 amino acids. The CDR3 bases are TGCAGCGTTGCCGGTGACCGCCCCGAGACCCAGTACTTC. Its protein is CSVAGDRPETQYF. Together with reference TRBV29-1 and TRBJ2-5, the CDR3 gives the full variable domain: SAVISQKPSRDICQRGTSLTIQCQVDSQVTMMFWYRQQPGQSLTLIATANQGSEATYESGFVIDKFPISRPNLTFSTLTVSNMSPEDSSIYLCSVAGDRPETQYFGPGTRLLVL.

The rearrangement uses TRBV20-1 and TRBJ2-7, with 14 positions matching TRBD2. This CDR3 comprises 15 residues. V shed 5 bases, J shed 6 bases, and the junction held 9 bases outside the gene matches. The germline gives CDR1 DFQATT, CDR2 SNEGSKA (reference sequence). The CDR3 loop is CSASHGTSGSCEQYF. CDR3 sequence (DNA): TGCAGTGCTTCGCACGGGACTAGCGGGAGCTGCGAGCAGTACTTC.

This clonotype turned up a few times. The chain has TRBV5-1 and TRBJ2-6; 10 nucleotides agree with TRBD1. J was trimmed by 4 bases and V by 4 bases; bases with no gene match: 8. The CDR3 runs 17 residues. Germline V CDR1 and CDR2: SGHRS, YFSETQ. The CDR3 DNA reads as TGCGCCAGCAGCGCCGGGACAGGGGTGTTCGGGGCCAACGTCCTGACTTTC. Translation: CASSAGTGVFGANVLTF.

The gene calls are TRBV20-1 and TRBJ2-1; 7 bases match TRBD2. The germline gives CDR1 DFQATT, CDR2 SNEGSKA (reference sequence). V gave up 0 bases and J gave up 7 bases; unmatched junction bases: 9. The length of the CDR3 is 15 residues. The chain's CDR3 is CSARDQAGAGNEQFF. The CDR3 coding sequence is TGCAGTGCTAGAGATCAGGCGGGAGCTGGTAATGAGCAGTTCTTC.

About this clonotype: The germline gene is not matched at one end of the junction; a read error may be the cause. The rearrangement joins TRBV10-3 to TRBJ1-2, with D possibly TRBD1 on 6 matching bases. Germline-derived CDR1 and CDR2 are ENHRY and SYGVKD. The CDR3 has 13 residues. The CDR3 coding sequence is TGTGCCATCAGTGAACAGGGTACCTATGGCTACGCCTTC. Its translation is CAISEQGTYGYAF.

The gene calls are TRBV5-1 and TRBJ2-7; D is unresolved. The end of the DNA fits TRBJ2-5 better, so the J call may be wrong. The CDR3 sequence is 13 residues long. Germline V gene sequence: CDR1 SGHRS, CDR2 YFSETQ. CDR3 sequence (DNA): TGCGCCAGCAGCTTGGAGTACATCGAGACCCAGTACTTC. This gives the protein CASSLEYIETQYF.

This chain connects TRBV12-3 or TRBV12-4 to TRBJ1-5; the D is unclear. The germline V and J ends were trimmed by 5 bases and 1 base, with 9 bases remaining between them. The CDR3 loop spans 14 amino acids. The CDR3 reads CASSTFGSNQPQHF. CDR3 nucleotides: TGTGCCAGCAGTACCTTTGGCAGCAATCAGCCCCAGCATTTT.

This clonotype has just a few counts. The chain carries TRBV30 and TRBJ2-3, with D tentatively TRBD2 (6 bases). CDR1 GTSNPN and CDR2 SVGIG come from the germline V gene (reference sequence). Deletions cut 4 bases from V and 5 bases from J, with 13 bases between. The CDR3 is 13 residues long. CDR3 region: CAWTGGKGDTQYF. The CDR3 coding sequence is TGTGCCTGGACGGGCGGGAAAGGAGATACGCAGTATTTT.

This chain uses TRBV5-6 with TRBJ2-7, with 9 nucleotides matching TRBD1. Germline V gene sequence: CDR1 SGHDT, CDR2 YYEEEE. This CDR3 spans 17 amino acids. J lost 5 bases, V lost 3 bases, and 15 bases had no gene match. The CDR3 nucleotides read TGTGCCAGCAGCTCACTGTATGAAGGGACAGGGACCCACGAGCAGTACTTC. This translates into CASSSLYEGTGTHEQYF.

The rearrangement uses TRBV9 and TRBJ2-1; 7 bases align to TRBD2. The length of the CDR3 is 13 residues. J lost 3 bases, V lost 6 bases, and 3 bases had no gene match. CDR1 and CDR2 (germline): SGDLS, YYNGEE. The chain's CDR3 is CASTAGSYNEQFF. The CDR3 nucleotides are TGTGCCAGCACAGCGGGGAGCTACAATGAGCAGTTCTTC.

Only a few counts were recorded for this clonotype. CDR3 coding DNA: TGTGCCAGCAGCCAGAACCCCCAAGAGACCCAGTACTTC. Translated: CASSQNPQETQYF. The V gene is TRBV4-2, the J gene TRBJ2-5; D not certain. CDR3 length equals 13 residues. Germline CDR1 LGHNA, CDR2 YNFKEQ. Trimming pared 3 bases from V and 1 base from J, leaving 6 bases between.

The chain combines TRBV27 with TRBJ2-1; 8 bases line up with TRBD2. Looked up from germline, CDR1 is MNHEY and CDR2 is SMNVEV (reference sequence). The ends lost 5 bases at V and 7 bases at J; junction bases unmatched: 10. The CDR3 spans 15 residues. CDR3 sequence: CASSPWDGGRNEQFF. The DNA for the CDR3 is TGTGCCAGCAGTCCCTGGGACGGCGGGAGGAATGAGCAGTTCTTC.

This clonotype was seen a handful of times. This chain connects TRBV7-6 to TRBJ1-2; D is perhaps TRBD1 (5 bases). Looked up from germline, CDR1 is SGHVS and CDR2 is FNYEAQ. Trimming removed 5 bases at V and 4 bases at J, with 17 bases between. This CDR3 spans 15 amino acids. The CDR3 DNA is TGTGCCAGCAGCCCAGGGACGGATTATTCCTATGGCTACACCTTC. Amino acid sequence: CASSPGTDYSYGYTF.

This clonotype was counted a few times. This chain connects TRBV3-1 to TRBJ2-7, with 8 bases aligning to TRBD2. The CDR3 has 14 residues. The germline CDR1 and CDR2 sequences are LGHDT and YNNKEL (reference sequence). V was pared by 4 bases and J by 3 bases, with 5 bases of the junction left unmatched. CDR3 in amino acids: CASSLTGGDYEQYF. The CDR3, as DNA: TGTGCCAGCAGCCTCACGGGGGGGGACTACGAGCAGTACTTC.

This clonotype was detected only once. V usage is TRBV7-2 and J usage is TRBJ2-1; 11 positions match TRBD2. The trim removed 7 bases at V and 7 bases at J, leaving 12 bases unmatched. The CDR3 runs 16 residues. Germline lookup yields CDR1 SGHTA and CDR2 FQGNSA. This CDR3 is CASNQTLAGDRNEQFF. The CDR3 DNA follows: TGTGCCAGCAACCAGACACTAGCGGGAGATCGGAATGAGCAGTTCTTC.

The CDR3 sequence: CAWGRDTGQPQHF. CDR3 coding DNA: TGTGCCTGGGGCCGGGACACAGGTCAGCCCCAGCATTTT. The chain employs TRBV30 and TRBJ1-5, with TRBD1 as a possible D gene (6 bases). Germline V lookup: CDR1 GTSNPN, CDR2 SVGIG (reference sequence). CDR3 length: 13 amino acids. Trimming removed 5 bases at V and 6 bases at J, with 14 bases between.

The genes are TRBV28 and TRBJ2-7, with 7 bases that match TRBD2. The V gene's germline CDR1 is MDHEN and CDR2 SYDVKM. The trim removed 3 bases at V and 3 bases at J, leaving 5 bases unmatched. CDR3 length: 14 amino acids. The CDR3 DNA sequence: TGTGCCAGCAGTTTGGCTTCTAGCGGCTACGAGCAGTACTTC. As protein: CASSLASSGYEQYF.

Points on this clonotype: A much larger clonotype is one base distant, so this may be a read error. The chain combines TRBV20-1 with TRBJ2-7; 9 bases fit TRBD1. CDR3 size: 17 residues. The V gene's germline CDR1 is DFQATT and CDR2 SNEGSKA (reference sequence). V lost 0 bases and J lost 8; bases outside the gene matches: 17. In nucleotides, the CDR3 is TGCAGTGCTAGAGATTGGGCGTTGGACAGGGGAACTGGAAAGCAGTACTTC. As protein: CSARDWALDRGTGKQYF.

This clonotype was recorded a few times. The chain couples TRBV6-1 to TRBJ2-7; unclear D gene. The germline CDR1 and CDR2 sequences are MNHNS and SASEGT. Trimming stripped 10 bases from V and 6 bases from J, with 16 bases between. The CDR3 consists of 12 residues. The CDR3 nucleotides read TGTGCCACCAGAGAGGTCGCCCGCGAGCAGTACTTC. This codes for CATREVAREQYF.

The V call is TRBV27, the J call TRBJ2-7; D not resolved. The CDR3 is 14 amino acids. Germline loops: CDR1 MNHEY, CDR2 SMNVEV (reference sequence). V lost 9 bases and J lost 2, with 17 bases in between. The CDR3 DNA is TGTGCCAGGTCGGGCCAAAGATCCCCCTACGAGCAGTACTTC. It yields the protein CARSGQRSPYEQYF.